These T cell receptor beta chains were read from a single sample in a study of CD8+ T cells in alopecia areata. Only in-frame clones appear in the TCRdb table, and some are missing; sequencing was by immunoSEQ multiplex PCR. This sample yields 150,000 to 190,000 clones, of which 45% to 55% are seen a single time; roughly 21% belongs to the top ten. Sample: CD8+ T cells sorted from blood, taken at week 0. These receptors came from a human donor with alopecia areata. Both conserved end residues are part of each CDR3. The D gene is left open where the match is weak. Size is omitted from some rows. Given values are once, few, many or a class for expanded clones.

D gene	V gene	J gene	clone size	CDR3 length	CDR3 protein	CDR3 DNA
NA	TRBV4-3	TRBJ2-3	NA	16	CASSPTDAQPTDTQYF	TGCGCCAGCAGCCCGACTGACGCACAACCCACAGATACGCAGTATTTT
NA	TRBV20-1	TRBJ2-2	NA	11	CSARWTGELFF	TGCAGTGCTAGATGGACCGGGGAGCTGTTTTTT
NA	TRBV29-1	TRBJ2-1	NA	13	CSVVGEVYNEQFF	TGCAGCGTTGTTGGGGAAGTTTACAATGAGCAGTTCTTC
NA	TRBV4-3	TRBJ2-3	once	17	CASSQDRTSPSTDTQYF	TGCGCCAGCAGCCAAGATAGGACTTCTCCTAGCACAGATACGCAGTATTTT
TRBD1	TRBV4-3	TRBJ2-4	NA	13	CASSEGQKNIQYF	TGCGCCAGCAGCGAGGGACAGAAAAACATTCAGTACTTC
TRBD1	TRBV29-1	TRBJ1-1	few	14	CSTEDRARGTEAFF	TGCAGCACCGAGGACCGGGCCAGGGGGACTGAAGCTTTCTTT
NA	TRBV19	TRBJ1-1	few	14	CASSIVGGNTEAFF	TGTGCCAGTAGTATAGTAGGAGGGAACACTGAAGCTTTCTTT
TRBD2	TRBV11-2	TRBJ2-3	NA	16	CASSFPTSGGPDTQYF	TGTGCCAGCAGCTTCCCGACTAGCGGGGGTCCAGATACGCAGTATTTT
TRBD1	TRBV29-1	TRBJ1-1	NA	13	CSVEEGQGEEAFF	TGCAGCGTTGAGGAGGGACAGGGGGAGGAAGCTTTCTTT
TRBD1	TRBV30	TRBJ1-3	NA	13	CAWTQGAGNTIYF	TGTGCCTGGACCCAGGGGGCTGGAAACACCATATATTTT
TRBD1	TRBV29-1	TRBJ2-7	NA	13	CSVFGGQSYEQYF	TGCAGCGTTTTTGGGGGACAGTCCTACGAGCAGTACTTC
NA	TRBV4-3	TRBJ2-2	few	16	CASSQDSRGNTGELFF	TGCGCCAGCAGCCAAGATAGCAGGGGGAACACCGGGGAGCTGTTTTTT
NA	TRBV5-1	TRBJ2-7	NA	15	CASSLSRVGTDEQYF	TGCGCCAGCAGCTTAAGCAGGGTTGGTACCGACGAGCAGTACTTC
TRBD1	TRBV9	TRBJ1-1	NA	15	CASSKRTGGRTEAFF	TGTGCCAGCAGCAAAAGGACAGGGGGAAGGACTGAAGCTTTCTTT
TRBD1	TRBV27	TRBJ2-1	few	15	CASSSPGQGDNEQFF	TGTGCCAGCAGTTCACCGGGACAGGGAGACAATGAGCAGTTCTTC
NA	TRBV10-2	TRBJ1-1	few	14	CASSERNGYTEAFF	TGCGCCAGCAGTGAGAGGAACGGATACACTGAAGCTTTCTTT
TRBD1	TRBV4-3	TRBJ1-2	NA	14	CASSPGQGEYGYTF	TGCGCCAGCAGCCCTGGACAGGGGGAATATGGCTACACCTTC
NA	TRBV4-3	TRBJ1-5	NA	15	CASSQESGKNQPQHF	TGCGCCAGCAGCCAGGAATCAGGGAAGAATCAGCCCCAGCATTTT
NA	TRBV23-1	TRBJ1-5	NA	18	CASSQGPRAQGNNQPQHF	TGCGCCAGCAGTCAAGGTCCAAGGGCTCAGGGAAACAATCAGCCCCAGCATTTT
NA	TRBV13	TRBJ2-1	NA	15	CASSLRTAPYNEQFF	TGTGCCAGCAGCTTAAGGACAGCGCCTTACAATGAGCAGTTCTTC
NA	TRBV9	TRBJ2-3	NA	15	CASSVSGRNTDTQYF	TGTGCCAGCAGCGTAAGCGGGCGCAACACAGATACGCAGTATTTT
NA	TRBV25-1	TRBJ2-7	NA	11	CASGQSYEQYF	TGTGCCAGCGGACAGAGCTACGAGCAGTACTTC
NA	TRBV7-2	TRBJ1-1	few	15	CASSFPPTSNTEAFF	TGTGCCAGCAGCTTTCCCCCGACTTCGAACACTGAAGCTTTCTTT
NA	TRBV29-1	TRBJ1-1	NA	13	CSVSVNTRTEAFF	TGCAGCGTTTCGGTAAACACAAGGACTGAAGCTTTCTTT
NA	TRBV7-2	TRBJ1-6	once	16	CASSLIRVTDNLALHF	TGTGCCAGCAGCTTAATCAGGGTTACAGATAATTTAGCCCTCCACTTT
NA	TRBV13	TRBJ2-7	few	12	CASSLSDLEQYF	TGTGCCAGCAGCTTGAGTGATCTCGAGCAGTACTTC
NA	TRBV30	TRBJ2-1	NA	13	CAWSVYGRTEQFF	TGTGCCTGGAGTGTATATGGGAGGACTGAGCAGTTCTTC
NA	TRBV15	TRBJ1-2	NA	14	CATSRVEGIQGYTF	TGTGCCACCAGCAGAGTTGAAGGCATTCAAGGCTACACCTTC
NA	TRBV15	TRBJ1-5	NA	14	CATSSDGSNQPQHF	TGTGCCACCAGCAGCGACGGGAGCAATCAGCCCCAGCATTTT
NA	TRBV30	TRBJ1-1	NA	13	CAWSVNAYTEAFF	TGTGCCTGGAGTGTTAACGCCTACACTGAAGCTTTCTTT
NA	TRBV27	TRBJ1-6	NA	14	CASSIRGVNSPLHF	TGTGCCAGCAGTATCAGGGGAGTCAATTCACCCCTCCACTTT
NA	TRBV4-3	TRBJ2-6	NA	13	CASSQVGANVLTF	TGCGCCAGCAGCCAAGTTGGGGCCAACGTCCTGACTTTC
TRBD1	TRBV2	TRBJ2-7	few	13	CATRDRGRYEQYF	TGTGCCACCCGGGACAGGGGTCGCTACGAGCAGTACTTC
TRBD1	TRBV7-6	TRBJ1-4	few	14	CASSSRLTGEKLFF	TGTGCCAGCAGCTCTAGACTGACAGGGGAAAAACTGTTTTTT
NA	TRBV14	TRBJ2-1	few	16	CASSLYTRLSYNEQFF	TGTGCCAGCAGCCTATACACAAGGCTCTCCTACAATGAGCAGTTCTTC
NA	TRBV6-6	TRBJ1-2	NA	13	CASTQSGTDGYTF	TGTGCCAGCACCCAAAGTGGGACCGATGGCTACACCTTC
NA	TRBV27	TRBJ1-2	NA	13	CASSFSQGSGYTF	TGTGCCAGCAGTTTCAGCCAGGGGAGTGGCTACACCTTC
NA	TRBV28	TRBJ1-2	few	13	CASSPRDAYGYTF	TGTGCCAGCAGCCCTAGGGATGCCTATGGCTACACCTTC
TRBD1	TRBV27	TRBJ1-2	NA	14	CASSWAGTEYGYTF	TGTGCCAGCAGTTGGGCCGGGACAGAATATGGCTACACCTTC
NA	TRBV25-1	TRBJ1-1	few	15	CASSEDQGRGTEAFF	TGTGCCAGCAGTGAGGACCAGGGCAGAGGCACTGAAGCTTTCTTT
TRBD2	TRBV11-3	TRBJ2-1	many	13	CASSLSAGAEQFF	TGTGCCAGCAGCTTATCAGCGGGGGCAGAGCAGTTCTTC
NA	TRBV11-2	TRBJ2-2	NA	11	CASLLAGELFF	TGTGCCAGCTTACTCGCCGGGGAGCTGTTTTTT
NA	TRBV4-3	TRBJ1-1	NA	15	CASSQDRRENTEAFF	TGCGCCAGCAGCCAAGATCGCCGGGAGAACACTGAAGCTTTCTTT
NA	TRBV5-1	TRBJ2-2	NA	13	CASSLVGTGELFF	TGCGCCAGCAGCTTGGTGGGGACCGGGGAGCTGTTTTTT
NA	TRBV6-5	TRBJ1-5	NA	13	CASSTGQNQPQHF	TGTGCCAGCAGTACTGGACAAAATCAGCCCCAGCATTTT